This T cell receptor beta chain comes out of a study of blood T cell repertoires in COVID-19. The CDR3 runs to 15 residues. CDR1 and CDR2 from the germline V gene are SGDLS and YYNGEE. Trimming at V came to 0 bases and at J to 6 bases, leaving 4 bases not matched to a gene. In the authors' workflow: Estimation of nucleated cell counts was performed using reference gene primer amplification. Measured with immunoSEQ multiplex PCR; TCRdb has only the in-frame clones, and not every one. Clone size and V and J calls were adopted from that table, with D and trimming inferred from the DNA. In the table there are around 140,000 clones, roughly 88% of which are singletons.

The chain couples TRBV9 to TRBJ1-4; 8 bases line up with TRBD1. The origin of this receptor is a man aged 55 to 70 with active or convalescent COVID-19. What was sequenced was peripheral blood. In nucleotides, the CDR3 is TGTGCCAGCAGCGTAGGGGACAGGACGGATGAAAAACTGTTTTTT. It codes for CASSVGDRTDEKLFF.